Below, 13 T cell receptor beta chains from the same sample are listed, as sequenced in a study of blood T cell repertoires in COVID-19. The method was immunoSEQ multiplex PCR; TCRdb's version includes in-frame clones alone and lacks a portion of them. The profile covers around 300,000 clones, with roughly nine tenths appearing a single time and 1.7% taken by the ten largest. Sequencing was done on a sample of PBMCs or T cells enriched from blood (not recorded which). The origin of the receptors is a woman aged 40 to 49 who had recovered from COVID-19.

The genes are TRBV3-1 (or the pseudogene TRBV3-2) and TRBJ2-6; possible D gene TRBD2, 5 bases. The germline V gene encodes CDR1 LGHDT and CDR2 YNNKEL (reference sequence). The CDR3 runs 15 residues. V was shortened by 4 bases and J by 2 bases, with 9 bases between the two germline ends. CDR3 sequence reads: CASSPGSAGANVLTF. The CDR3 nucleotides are TGTGCCAGCAGCCCTGGGAGTGCTGGGGCCAACGTCCTGACTTTC.

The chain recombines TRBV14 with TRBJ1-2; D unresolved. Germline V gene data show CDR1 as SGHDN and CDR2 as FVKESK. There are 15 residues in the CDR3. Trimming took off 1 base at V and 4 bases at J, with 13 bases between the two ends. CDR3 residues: CASSQGGAAGYGYTF. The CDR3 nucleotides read TGTGCCAGCAGCCAAGGAGGCGCAGCGGGCTATGGCTACACCTTC.

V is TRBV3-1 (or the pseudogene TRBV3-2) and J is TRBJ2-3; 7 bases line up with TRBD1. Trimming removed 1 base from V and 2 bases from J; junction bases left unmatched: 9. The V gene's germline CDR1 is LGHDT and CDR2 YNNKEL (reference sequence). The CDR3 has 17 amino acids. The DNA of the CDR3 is TGTGCCAGCAGCCAAGGATTCCCCAGGGGGTCCACAGATACGCAGTATTTT. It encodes CASSQGFPRGSTDTQYF.

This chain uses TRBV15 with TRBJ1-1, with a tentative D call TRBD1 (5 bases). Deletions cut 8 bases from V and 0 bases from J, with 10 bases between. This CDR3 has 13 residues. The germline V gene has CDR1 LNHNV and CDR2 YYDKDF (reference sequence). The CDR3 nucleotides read TGTGCCACCCAGACAGATTTGAACACTGAAGCTTTCTTT. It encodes CATQTDLNTEAFF.

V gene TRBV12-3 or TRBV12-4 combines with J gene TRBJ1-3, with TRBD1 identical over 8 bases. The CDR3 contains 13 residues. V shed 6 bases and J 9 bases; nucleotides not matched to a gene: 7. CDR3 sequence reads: CASSWEQGVTIYF. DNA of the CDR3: TGTGCCAGCAGCTGGGAACAGGGGGTCACCATATATTTT.

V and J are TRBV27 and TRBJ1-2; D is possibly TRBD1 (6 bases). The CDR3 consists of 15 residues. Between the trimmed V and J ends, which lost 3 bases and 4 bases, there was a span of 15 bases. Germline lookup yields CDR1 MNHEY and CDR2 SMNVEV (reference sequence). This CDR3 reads CASSFDRRTTYGYTF. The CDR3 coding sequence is TGTGCCAGCAGTTTTGACAGGAGAACCACCTATGGCTACACCTTC.

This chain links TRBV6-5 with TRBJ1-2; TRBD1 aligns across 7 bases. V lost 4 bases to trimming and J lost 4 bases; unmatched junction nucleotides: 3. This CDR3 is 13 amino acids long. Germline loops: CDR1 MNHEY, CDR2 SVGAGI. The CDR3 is CASSFTGAYGYTF. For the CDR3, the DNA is TGTGCCAGCAGTTTCACAGGGGCCTATGGCTACACCTTC.

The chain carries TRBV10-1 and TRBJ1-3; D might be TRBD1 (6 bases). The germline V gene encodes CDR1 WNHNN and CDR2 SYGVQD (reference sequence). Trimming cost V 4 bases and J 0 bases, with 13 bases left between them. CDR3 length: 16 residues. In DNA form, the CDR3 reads TGCGCCAGCAGTGGAAAGGACAGACACTCTGGAAACACCATATATTTT. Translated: CASSGKDRHSGNTIYF.

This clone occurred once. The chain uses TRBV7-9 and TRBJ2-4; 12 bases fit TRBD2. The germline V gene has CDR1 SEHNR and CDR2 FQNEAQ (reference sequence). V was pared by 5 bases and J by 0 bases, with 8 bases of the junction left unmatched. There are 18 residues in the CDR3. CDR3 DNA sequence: TGTGCCAGCAGCCCGCTAGCGGGGGGGCGAGGAGCCAAAAACATTCAGTACTTC. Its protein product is CASSPLAGGRGAKNIQYF.

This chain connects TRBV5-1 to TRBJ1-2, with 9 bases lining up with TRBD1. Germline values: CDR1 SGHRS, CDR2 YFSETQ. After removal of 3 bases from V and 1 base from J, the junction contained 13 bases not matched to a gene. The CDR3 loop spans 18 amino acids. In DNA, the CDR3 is TGCGCCAGCAGCTCACGGACAGGGGCCCTGATATTTAACTATGGCTACACCTTC. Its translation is CASSSRTGALIFNYGYTF.

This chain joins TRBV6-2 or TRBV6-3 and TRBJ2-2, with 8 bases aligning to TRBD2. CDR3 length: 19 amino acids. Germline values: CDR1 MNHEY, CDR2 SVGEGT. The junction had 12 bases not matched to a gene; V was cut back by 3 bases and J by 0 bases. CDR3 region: CASSYLGGGRLANTGELFF. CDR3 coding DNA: TGTGCCAGCAGTTATCTCGGCGGGGGGCGTCTAGCGAACACCGGGGAGCTGTTTTTT.

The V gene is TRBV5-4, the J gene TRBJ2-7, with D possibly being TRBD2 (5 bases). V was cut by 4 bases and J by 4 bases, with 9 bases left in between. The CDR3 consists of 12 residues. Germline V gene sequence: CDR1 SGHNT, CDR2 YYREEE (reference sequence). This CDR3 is CASSRPGYEQYF. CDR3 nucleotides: TGTGCCAGCAGCCGTCCGGGATACGAGCAGTACTTC.

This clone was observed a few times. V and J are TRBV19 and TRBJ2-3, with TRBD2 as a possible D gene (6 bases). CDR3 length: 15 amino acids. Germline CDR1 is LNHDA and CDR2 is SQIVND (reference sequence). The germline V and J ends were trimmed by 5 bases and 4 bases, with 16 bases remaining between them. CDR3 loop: CASSFGWEVADTQYF. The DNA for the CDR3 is TGTGCCAGTAGTTTCGGTTGGGAGGTAGCAGATACGCAGTATTTT.